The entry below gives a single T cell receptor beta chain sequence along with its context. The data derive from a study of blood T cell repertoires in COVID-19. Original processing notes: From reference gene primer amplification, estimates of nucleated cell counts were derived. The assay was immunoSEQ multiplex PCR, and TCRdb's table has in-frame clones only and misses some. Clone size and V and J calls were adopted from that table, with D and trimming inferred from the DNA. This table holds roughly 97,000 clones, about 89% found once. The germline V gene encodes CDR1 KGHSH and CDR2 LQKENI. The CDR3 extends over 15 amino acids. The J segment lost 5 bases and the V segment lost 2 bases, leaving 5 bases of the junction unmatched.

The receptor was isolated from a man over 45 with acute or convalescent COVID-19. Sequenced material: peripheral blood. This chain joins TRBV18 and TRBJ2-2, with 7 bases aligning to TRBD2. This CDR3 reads CASSPTGGWTGELFF. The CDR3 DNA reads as TGTGCCAGCTCACCAACGGGAGGCTGGACCGGGGAGCTGTTTTTT.